This record covers a single TCR beta chain. Patients who had autoimmune disease history or got systemic immunosuppression were left out. Blood samples were obtained at baseline, cycle 4 day 1, and cycle 7 day 1. This specimen comes from a study of OX40 agonist ivuxolimab in advanced cancers. The wider study: As their treatment, patients were administered ivuxolimab, an agonistic anti-OX40 (CD134) antibody. Cancers in dose escalation were hepatocellular, melanoma, renal cell and head and neck.

The CDR3 has 18 residues. CDR1 is ENHRY, CDR2 SYGVKD, per germline. The J segment lost 7 bases and the V segment lost 2 bases, leaving 14 bases of the junction unmatched. TCRdb's copy holds only in-frame clones and misses some; the assay was immunoSEQ multiplex PCR. This table has about 120,000 clones, 89% appearing once. The rearrangement uses TRBV10-3 and TRBJ2-1; 10 bases fit TRBD2. The sequence came from an adult with an advanced solid tumor such as melanoma, head and neck, liver or kidney cancer. The sample consisted of CD4+ or CD8+ T cells sorted from blood, taken in a trial of the OX40 agonist ivuxolimab. In DNA form, the CDR3 reads TGTGCCATCAGTGAGAGCACGGCTAGCGGGAGTTTAGGAAATGAGCAGTTCTTC. Its protein is CAISESTASGSLGNEQFF.